The clone carrying this TCR beta chain was recorded a few times. The CDR3 totals 14 residues. V dropped 6 bases and J dropped 0; count of bases not matched to a gene: 2. Per germline, CDR1 SNHLY and CDR2 FYNNEI. This specimen comes from a study of T-cell reconstitution after alpha-beta-depleted transplantation in children. The library targeted TCRbeta and was prepared with unique molecular identifiers. Using its own MiXCR run on the PCR reads, TCRdb lists one record per CDR3 protein. The sample yields about 360,000 distinct CDR3 sequences, about an eighth seen once. The sample here was PBMCs, taken from the stem cell graft. The genes are TRBV2 and TRBJ1-3, with TRBD1 identical over 7 bases. This TCR came from a human donor who donated a stem cell graft to a child with Fanconi anemia. The CDR3 here is CASRRDSSGNTIYF. CDR3 coding DNA: TGTGCCAGCAGGCGGGACAGCTCTGGAAACACCATATATTTT.